These 15 T cell receptor beta chains came from one sample sequenced in a study of T cell responses to AZD1222 COVID-19 vaccine. Profiling relied on immunoSEQ multiplex PCR, and the TCRdb table lists in-frame clones only, not all of them. The sample has around 130,000 clones; 91% are singletons. This sample comprised peripheral blood, obtained 28 days after the second dose of the MenACWY control vaccine. The source is an adult who received the MenACWY meningococcal vaccine as a control.

This clone has a single count. The V gene is TRBV6-5, the J gene TRBJ1-5, with TRBD1 identical over 8 bases. Germline CDR1 reads MNHEY; CDR2 reads SVGAGI. The length of the CDR3 is 15 residues. V lost 5 bases to trimming and J lost 6 bases; unmatched junction nucleotides: 9. CDR3 loop: CASSRLAGQGQPQHF. The CDR3 bases are TGTGCCAGCAGTAGGTTAGCCGGACAGGGTCAGCCCCAGCATTTT.

The CDR3, as DNA: TGTGCCAGCAGTTCTAGCGGGAGTGCAGATACGCAGTATTTT. It codes for CASSSSGSADTQYF. V usage is TRBV28 and J usage is TRBJ2-3; TRBD2 matches 10 bases. The V gene's germline CDR1 is MDHEN and CDR2 SYDVKM. The CDR3 runs to 14 residues. The J segment lost 4 bases and the V segment lost 4 bases, leaving 2 bases of the junction unmatched. The entire variable domain, with the rest obtained from reference TRBV28 and TRBJ2-3, is as follows: DVKVTQSSRYLVKRTGEKVFLECVQDMDHENMFWYRQDPGLGLRLIYFSYDVKMKEKGDIPEGYSVSREKKERFSLILESASTNQTSMYLCASSSSGSADTQYFGPGTRLTVL.

The chain couples TRBV19 to TRBJ2-1; D might be TRBD2 (5 bases). The CDR3 has 15 residues. Trimming cost V 3 bases and J 5 bases, with 14 bases left between them. CDR1 and CDR2 (germline): LNHDA, SQIVND (reference sequence). In DNA, the CDR3 is TGTGCCAGTAGTATCGAGGGATCCACACACAATGAGCAGTTCTTC. Its protein is CASSIEGSTHNEQFF.

J is TRBJ2-1 and V is TRBV19; TRBD1 or TRBD2 may be the D gene (5 bases each). V lost 5 bases and J 1 base, leaving 15 bases between the germline ends. The length of the CDR3 is 16 residues. Germline CDR1 is LNHDA and CDR2 is SQIVND (reference sequence). The CDR3 DNA reads TGTGCCAGTAGTCGAGGTGGGGGAAAATCCTACAATGAGCAGTTCTTC. As protein: CASSRGGGKSYNEQFF.

V gene TRBV6-1 combines with J gene TRBJ2-3; D perhaps matches TRBD2 (6 bases). Germline V CDR1 and CDR2: MNHNS, SASEGT. V was clipped by 5 bases and J by 5 bases, with 14 bases between them. This CDR3 contains 14 residues. The CDR3 DNA follows: TGTGCCAGCAGTCCCCGGACGGGAGTAGATACGCAGTATTTT. Translation: CASSPRTGVDTQYF.

This chain connects TRBV27 to TRBJ2-7; D gene unclear. V lost 3 bases, J lost 0 bases, and 6 bases lay in between. The CDR3 length is 13 residues. Per the germline V gene, CDR1 is MNHEY and CDR2 is SMNVEV (reference sequence). This CDR3 reads CASSFSSSYEQYF. CDR3 DNA: TGTGCCAGCAGTTTTTCTAGCTCCTACGAGCAGTACTTC.

This clone was recorded only once. V gene TRBV5-1 combines with J gene TRBJ2-2; 14 bases map to TRBD2. This CDR3 is 16 amino acids long. Germline assignment: CDR1 SGHRS and CDR2 YFSETQ. After removal of 4 bases from V and 4 bases from J, the junction contained 3 bases not matched to a gene. CDR3 residues: CASSLGLAGGTGELFF. CDR3 sequence (DNA): TGCGCCAGCAGCCTAGGACTAGCGGGGGGCACCGGGGAGCTGTTTTTT.

This chain links TRBV7-9 with TRBJ1-5; maybe TRBD1 (6 bases). There are 16 residues in the CDR3. V lost 1 base to trimming and J lost 0 bases, with 10 bases between them. Germline V CDR1 and CDR2: SEHNR, FQNEAQ (reference sequence). CDR3 in amino acids: CASSLEGGGSNQPQHF. CDR3 sequence (DNA): TGTGCCAGCAGCTTAGAGGGGGGTGGTAGCAATCAGCCCCAGCATTTT.

This sequence joins TRBV19 and TRBJ2-7, with D possibly TRBD1 on 6 matching bases. The V end lost 5 bases, the J end lost 6 bases, and 14 bases lay between the germline ends. The CDR3 is made up of 13 amino acids. CDR1 is LNHDA, CDR2 SQIVND, per germline (reference sequence). CDR3: CASSSNRVGEQYF. The CDR3 coding sequence is TGTGCCAGTAGTTCAAACAGGGTCGGCGAGCAGTACTTC.

The chain carries TRBV2 and TRBJ2-1; possibly TRBD1 or TRBD2 for D (6 bases each). The ends were cut back, 4 bases at V and 4 bases at J, with 17 bases in the middle. The CDR3 extends over 16 amino acids. CDR1 is SNHLY, CDR2 FYNNEI, per germline. CDR3 nucleotide sequence: TGTGCCAGCAGTGTAGAAGCGCTAGGGGGGTACAATGAGCAGTTCTTC. As protein: CASSVEALGGYNEQFF.

This clone occurred a few times. The chain is built from TRBV2 and TRBJ1-5; D might be TRBD1 (6 bases). Trimming removed 3 bases at V and 3 bases at J, with 12 bases between. The CDR3 covers 15 residues. Germline CDR1 is SNHLY and CDR2 is FYNNEI. The CDR3 DNA reads as TGTGCCAGCAGTGATCAGGGGCAAACCAATCAGCCCCAGCATTTT. It is translated as CASSDQGQTNQPQHF.

The CDR3 DNA is TGCGCCAGCAGCTACCGGGACGACTCCTACGAGCAGTACTTC. It yields the protein CASSYRDDSYEQYF. The chain uses TRBV5-1 and TRBJ2-7; D may match TRBD1 or TRBD2 (5 bases each). CDR1 and CDR2 (germline): SGHRS, YFSETQ. Trimming took 3 bases from V and 0 from J, leaving 10 bases between them. CDR3 length: 14 residues.

This chain uses TRBV7-2 with TRBJ2-3; D may be TRBD1 (6 bases). This CDR3 is built from 15 residues. The ends were cut back, 3 bases at V and 8 bases at J, with 18 bases in the middle. The V gene's germline CDR1 is SGHTA and CDR2 FQGNSA. In DNA form, the CDR3 reads TGTGCCAGCAGCTTTGGGGGCACCCCCACTCCTACGCAGTATTTT. This gives the protein CASSFGGTPTPTQYF.

V usage is TRBV14 and J usage is TRBJ2-3; TRBD1 aligns across 7 bases. The CDR3 is 14 amino acids. Germline V lookup: CDR1 SGHDN, CDR2 FVKESK. V dropped 4 bases and J dropped 4; count of bases not matched to a gene: 5. The chain's CDR3 is CASSPGQPSDTQYF. CDR3 coding DNA: TGTGCCAGCAGCCCGGGACAGCCATCAGATACGCAGTATTTT.

The genes are TRBV7-2 and TRBJ1-1; D call uncertain. CDR3 length equals 13 residues. Germline-derived CDR1 and CDR2 are SGHTA and FQGNSA. V lost 5 bases and J lost 5, with 12 bases in between. CDR3 sequence reads: CASSAGRETEAFF. In nucleotides, the CDR3 is TGTGCCAGCAGCGCCGGAAGGGAAACTGAAGCTTTCTTT.